This T cell receptor (beta chain) derives from a study of technical replicates of blood from several donors. The protocol was immunoSEQ multiplex PCR, while the TCRdb copy is restricted to in-frame clones and leaves out a portion. Found here are around 68,000 clones, 95% to 97% of them singletons; the top ten hold approximately 0.28%. V trimming: 3 bases; J trimming: 6 bases; junction bases outside the gene matches: 7. CDR1 is LGHNA and CDR2 is YSLEER in the germline V gene. The CDR3 contains 14 residues. The V gene is TRBV4-3, the J gene TRBJ1-2; 7 nucleotides agree with TRBD1. The material sequenced was T cells isolated from PBMCs. This TCR was recovered from a human donor in good health. The CDR3 spells CASSHPDRAHGYTF. For the CDR3, the DNA is TGCGCCAGCAGCCACCCCGACAGGGCACATGGCTACACCTTC.